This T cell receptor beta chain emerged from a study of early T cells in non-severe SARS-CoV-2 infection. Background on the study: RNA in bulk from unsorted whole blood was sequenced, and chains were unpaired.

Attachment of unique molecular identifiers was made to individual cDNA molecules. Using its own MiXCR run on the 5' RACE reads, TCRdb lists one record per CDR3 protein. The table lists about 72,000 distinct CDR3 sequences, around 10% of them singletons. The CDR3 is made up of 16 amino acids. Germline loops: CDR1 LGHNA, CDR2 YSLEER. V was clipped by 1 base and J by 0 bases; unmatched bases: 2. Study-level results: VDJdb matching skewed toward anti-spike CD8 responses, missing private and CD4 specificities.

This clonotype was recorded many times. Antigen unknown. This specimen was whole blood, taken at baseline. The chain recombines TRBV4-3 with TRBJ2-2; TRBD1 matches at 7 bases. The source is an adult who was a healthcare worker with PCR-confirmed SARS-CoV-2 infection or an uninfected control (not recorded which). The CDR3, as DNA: TGCGCCAGCAGCCAAGGGACAGGAACGAACACCGGGGAGCTGTTTTTT. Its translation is CASSQGTGTNTGELFF.